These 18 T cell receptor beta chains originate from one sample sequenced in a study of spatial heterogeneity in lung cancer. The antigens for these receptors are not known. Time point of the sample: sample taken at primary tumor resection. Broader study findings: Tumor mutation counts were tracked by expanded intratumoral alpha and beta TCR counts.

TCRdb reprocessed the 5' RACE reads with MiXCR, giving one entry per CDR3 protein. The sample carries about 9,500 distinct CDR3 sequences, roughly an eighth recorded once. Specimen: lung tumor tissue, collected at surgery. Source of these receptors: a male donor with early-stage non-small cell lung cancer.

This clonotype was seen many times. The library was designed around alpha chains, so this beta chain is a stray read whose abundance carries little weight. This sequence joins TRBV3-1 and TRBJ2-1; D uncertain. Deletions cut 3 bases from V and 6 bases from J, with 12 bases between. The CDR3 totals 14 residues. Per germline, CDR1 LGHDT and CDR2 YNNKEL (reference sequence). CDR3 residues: CASSQGISGNEQFF. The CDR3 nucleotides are TGTGCCAGCAGCCAGGGGATTAGTGGCAATGAGCAGTTCTTC.

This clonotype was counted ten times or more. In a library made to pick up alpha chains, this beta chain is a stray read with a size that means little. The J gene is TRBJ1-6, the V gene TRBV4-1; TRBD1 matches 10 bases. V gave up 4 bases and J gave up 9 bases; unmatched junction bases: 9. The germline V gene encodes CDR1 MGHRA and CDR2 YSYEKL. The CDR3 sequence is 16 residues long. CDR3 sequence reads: CASSPLGQGSISPLHF. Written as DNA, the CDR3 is TGCGCCAGCAGCCCCTTGGGACAGGGGAGCATTTCACCCCTCCACTTT.

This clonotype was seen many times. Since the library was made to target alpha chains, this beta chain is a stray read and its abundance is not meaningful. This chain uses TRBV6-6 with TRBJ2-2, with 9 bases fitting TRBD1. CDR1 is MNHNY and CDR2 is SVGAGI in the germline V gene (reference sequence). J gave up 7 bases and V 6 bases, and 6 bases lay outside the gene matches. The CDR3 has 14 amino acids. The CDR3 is CASSGTGRIGELFF. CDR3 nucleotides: TGTGCCAGCAGCGGGACAGGGCGGATCGGGGAGCTGTTTTTT.

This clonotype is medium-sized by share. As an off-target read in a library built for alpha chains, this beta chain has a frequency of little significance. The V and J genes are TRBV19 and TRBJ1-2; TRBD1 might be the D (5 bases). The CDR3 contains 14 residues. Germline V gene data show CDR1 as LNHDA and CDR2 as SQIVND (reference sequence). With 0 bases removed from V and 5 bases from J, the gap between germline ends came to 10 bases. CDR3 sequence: CASSIETVLYGYTF. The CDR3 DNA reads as TGTGCCAGTAGTATAGAGACAGTCCTGTATGGCTACACCTTC.

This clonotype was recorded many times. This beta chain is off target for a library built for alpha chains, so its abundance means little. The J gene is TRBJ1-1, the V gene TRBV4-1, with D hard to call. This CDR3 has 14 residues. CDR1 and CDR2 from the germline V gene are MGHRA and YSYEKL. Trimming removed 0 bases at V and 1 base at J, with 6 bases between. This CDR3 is CASSQELGNTEAFF. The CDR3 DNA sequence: TGCGCCAGCAGCCAAGAACTAGGGAACACTGAAGCTTTCTTT.

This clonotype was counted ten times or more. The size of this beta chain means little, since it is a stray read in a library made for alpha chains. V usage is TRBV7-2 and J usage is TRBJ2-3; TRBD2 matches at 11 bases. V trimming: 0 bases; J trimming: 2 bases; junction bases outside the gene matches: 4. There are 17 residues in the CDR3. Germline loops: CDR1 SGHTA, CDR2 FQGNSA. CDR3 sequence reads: CASSLALAGGSTDTQYF. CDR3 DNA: TGTGCCAGCAGCTTAGCCCTAGCGGGAGGCTCCACAGATACGCAGTATTTT.

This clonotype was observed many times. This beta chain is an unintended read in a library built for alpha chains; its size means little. The CDR3 sequence is CSVVGRTGTDTQYF. CDR3 sequence (DNA): TGCAGCGTTGTAGGGAGGACCGGCACAGATACGCAGTATTTT. The chain links TRBV29-1 to TRBJ2-3; possibly TRBD2 for D (6 bases). The CDR3 sequence is 14 residues long. Between the trimmed V and J ends, which lost 4 bases and 1 base, there was a span of 12 bases. Per the germline V gene, CDR1 is SQVTM and CDR2 is ANQGSEA.

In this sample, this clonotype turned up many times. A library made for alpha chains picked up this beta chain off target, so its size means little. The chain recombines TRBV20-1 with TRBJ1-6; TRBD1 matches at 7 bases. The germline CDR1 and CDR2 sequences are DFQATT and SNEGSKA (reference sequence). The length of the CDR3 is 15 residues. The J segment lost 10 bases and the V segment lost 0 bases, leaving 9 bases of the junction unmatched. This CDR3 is CSARENQGVRSPLHF. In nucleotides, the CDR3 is TGCAGTGCTAGAGAGAACCAGGGGGTGAGGTCACCCCTCCACTTT.

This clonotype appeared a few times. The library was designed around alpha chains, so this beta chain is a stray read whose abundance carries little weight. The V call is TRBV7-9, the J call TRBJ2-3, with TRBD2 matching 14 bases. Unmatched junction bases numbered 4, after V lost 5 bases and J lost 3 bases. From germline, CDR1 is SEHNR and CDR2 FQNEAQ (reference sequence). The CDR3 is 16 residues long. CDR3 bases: TGTGCCAGCAGCCTACGGACTAGCGGGAGGACAGATACGCAGTATTTT. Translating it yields CASSLRTSGRTDTQYF.

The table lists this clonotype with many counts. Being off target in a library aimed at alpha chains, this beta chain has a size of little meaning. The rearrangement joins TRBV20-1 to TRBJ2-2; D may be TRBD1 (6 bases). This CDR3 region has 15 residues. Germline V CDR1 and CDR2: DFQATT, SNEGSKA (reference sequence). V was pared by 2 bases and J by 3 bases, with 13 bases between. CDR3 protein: CSARPTGSYTGELFF. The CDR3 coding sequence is TGCAGTGCTAGACCTACAGGGTCGTACACCGGGGAGCTGTTTTTT.

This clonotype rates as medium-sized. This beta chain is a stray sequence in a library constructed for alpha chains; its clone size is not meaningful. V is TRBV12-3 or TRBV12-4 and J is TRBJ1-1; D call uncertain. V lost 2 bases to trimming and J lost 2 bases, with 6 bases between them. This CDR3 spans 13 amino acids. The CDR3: CASSLQKNTEAFF. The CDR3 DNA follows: TGTGCCAGCAGTTTACAGAAAAACACTGAAGCTTTCTTT.

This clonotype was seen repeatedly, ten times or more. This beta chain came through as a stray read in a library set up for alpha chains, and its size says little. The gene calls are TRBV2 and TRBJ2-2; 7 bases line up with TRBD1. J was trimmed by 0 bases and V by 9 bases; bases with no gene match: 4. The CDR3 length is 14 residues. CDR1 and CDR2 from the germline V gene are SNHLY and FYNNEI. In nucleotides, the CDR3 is TGTGCCAGTACCGGGACAGCGAACACCGGGGAGCTGTTTTTT. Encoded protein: CASTGTANTGELFF.

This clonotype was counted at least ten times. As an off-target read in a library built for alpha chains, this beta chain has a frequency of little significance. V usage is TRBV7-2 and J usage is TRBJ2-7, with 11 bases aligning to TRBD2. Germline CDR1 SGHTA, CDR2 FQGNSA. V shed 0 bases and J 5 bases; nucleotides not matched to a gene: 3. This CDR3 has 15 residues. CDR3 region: CASSLALAGGHEQYF. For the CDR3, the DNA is TGTGCCAGCAGCTTAGCGCTAGCGGGAGGCCACGAGCAGTACTTC.

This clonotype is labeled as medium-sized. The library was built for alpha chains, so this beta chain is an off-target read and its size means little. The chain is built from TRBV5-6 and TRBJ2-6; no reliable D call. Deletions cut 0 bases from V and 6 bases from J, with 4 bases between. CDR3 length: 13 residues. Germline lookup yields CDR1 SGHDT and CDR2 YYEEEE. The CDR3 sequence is CASSLGQANVLTF. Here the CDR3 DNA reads TGTGCCAGCAGCTTGGGGCAGGCCAACGTCCTGACTTTC. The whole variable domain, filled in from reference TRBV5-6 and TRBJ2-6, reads DAGVTQSPTHLIKTRGQQVTLRCSPKSGHDTVSWYQQALGQGPQFIFQYYEEEERQRGNFPDRFSGHQFPNYSSELNVNALLLGDSALYLCASSLGQANVLTFGAGSRLTVL.

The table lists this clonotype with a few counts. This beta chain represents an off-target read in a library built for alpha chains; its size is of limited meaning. Here the CDR3 reads CASSLGFTDSYNEQFF. The CDR3, as DNA: TGTGCCAGCAGCTTGGGCTTCACCGACTCCTACAATGAGCAGTTCTTC. The chain has TRBV5-4 and TRBJ2-1; no reliable D call. The germline CDR1 and CDR2 sequences are SGHNT and YYREEE (reference sequence). V dropped 0 bases and J dropped 0 bases, with 10 bases sitting between them. The CDR3 is 16 residues long.

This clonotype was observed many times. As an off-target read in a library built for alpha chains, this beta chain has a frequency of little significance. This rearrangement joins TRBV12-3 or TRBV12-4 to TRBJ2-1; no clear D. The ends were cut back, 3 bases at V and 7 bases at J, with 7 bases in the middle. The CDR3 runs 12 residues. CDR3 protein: CASSFGRNEQFF. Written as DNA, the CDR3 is TGTGCCAGCAGTTTTGGGCGAAATGAGCAGTTCTTC.

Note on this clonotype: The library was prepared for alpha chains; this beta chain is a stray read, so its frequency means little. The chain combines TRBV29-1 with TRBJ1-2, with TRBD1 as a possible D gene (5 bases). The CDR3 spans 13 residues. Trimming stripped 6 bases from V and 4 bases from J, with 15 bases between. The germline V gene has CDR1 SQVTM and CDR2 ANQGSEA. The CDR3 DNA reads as TGCAGCGTCCAAAACCGGGACTTCTATGGCTACACCTTC. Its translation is CSVQNRDFYGYTF.

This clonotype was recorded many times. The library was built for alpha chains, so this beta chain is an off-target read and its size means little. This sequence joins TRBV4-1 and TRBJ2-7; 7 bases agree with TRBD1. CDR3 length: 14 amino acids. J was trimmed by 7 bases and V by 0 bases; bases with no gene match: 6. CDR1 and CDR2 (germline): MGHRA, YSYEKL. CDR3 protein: CASSQDLQGQEQYF. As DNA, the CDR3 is TGCGCCAGCAGCCAAGATTTACAGGGGCAAGAGCAGTACTTC.